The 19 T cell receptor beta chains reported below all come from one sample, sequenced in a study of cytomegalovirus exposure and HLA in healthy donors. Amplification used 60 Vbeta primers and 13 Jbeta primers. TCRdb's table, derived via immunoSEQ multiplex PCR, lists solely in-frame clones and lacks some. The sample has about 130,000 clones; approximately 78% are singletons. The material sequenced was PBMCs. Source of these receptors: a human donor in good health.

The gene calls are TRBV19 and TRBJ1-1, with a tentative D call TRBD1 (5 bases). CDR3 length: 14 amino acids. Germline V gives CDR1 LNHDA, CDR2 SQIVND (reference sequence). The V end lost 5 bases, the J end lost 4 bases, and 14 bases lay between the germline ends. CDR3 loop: CASSQFREGTEAFF. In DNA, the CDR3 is TGTGCCAGTAGTCAGTTCAGGGAGGGCACTGAAGCTTTCTTT.

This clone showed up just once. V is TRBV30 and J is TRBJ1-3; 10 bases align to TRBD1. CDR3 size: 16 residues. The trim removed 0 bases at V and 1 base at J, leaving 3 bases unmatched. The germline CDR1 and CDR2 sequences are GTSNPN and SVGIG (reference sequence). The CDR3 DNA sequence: TGTGCCTGGAGTGTCCGGGACAGGGGATCTGGAAACACCATATATTTT. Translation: CAWSVRDRGSGNTIYF.

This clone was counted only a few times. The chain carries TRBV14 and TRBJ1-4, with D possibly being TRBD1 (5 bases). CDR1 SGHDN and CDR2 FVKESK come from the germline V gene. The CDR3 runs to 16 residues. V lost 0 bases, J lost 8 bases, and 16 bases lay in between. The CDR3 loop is CASSQERGGSREKLFF. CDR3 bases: TGTGCCAGCAGCCAAGAACGGGGGGGTTCGAGGGAAAAACTGTTTTTT.

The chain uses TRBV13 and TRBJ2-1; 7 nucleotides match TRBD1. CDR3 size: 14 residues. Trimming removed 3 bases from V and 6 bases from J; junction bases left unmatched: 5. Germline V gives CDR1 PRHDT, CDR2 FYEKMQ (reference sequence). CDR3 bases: TGTGCCAGCAGCTTTCGCGGACAGGCCAATGAGCAGTTCTTC. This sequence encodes CASSFRGQANEQFF.

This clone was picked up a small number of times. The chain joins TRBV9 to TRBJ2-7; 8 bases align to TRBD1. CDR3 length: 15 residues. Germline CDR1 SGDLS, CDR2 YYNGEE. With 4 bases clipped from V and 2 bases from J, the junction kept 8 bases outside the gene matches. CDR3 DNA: TGTGCCAGCAGCAAGACAGGGGATGGAACCTACGAGCAGTACTTC. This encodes CASSKTGDGTYEQYF.

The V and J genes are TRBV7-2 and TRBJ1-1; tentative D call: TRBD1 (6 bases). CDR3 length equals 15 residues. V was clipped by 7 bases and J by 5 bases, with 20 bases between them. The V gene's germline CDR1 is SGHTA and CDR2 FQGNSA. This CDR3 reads CASNLNIRGGTEAFF. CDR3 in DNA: TGTGCCAGCAACCTAAACATTAGAGGGGGAACTGAAGCTTTCTTT.

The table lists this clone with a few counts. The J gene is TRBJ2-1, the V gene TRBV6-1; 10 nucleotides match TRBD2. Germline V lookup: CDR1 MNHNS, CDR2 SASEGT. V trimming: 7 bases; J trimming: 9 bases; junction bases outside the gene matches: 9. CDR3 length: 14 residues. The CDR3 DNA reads TGTGCCAGCACCGAACTAGCGGGACGGGGTGAGCAGTTCTTC. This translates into CASTELAGRGEQFF.

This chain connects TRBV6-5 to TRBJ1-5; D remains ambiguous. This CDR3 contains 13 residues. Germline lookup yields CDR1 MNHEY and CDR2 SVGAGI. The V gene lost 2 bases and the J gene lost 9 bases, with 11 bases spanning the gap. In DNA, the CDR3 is TGTGCCAGCAGTTACCTTCTGGTTAGGCCCCAGCATTTT. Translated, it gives CASSYLLVRPQHF.

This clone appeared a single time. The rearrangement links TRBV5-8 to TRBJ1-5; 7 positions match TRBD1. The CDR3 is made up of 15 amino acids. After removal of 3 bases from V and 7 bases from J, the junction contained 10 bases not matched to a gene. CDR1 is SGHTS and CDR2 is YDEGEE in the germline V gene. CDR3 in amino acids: CASSSPRGEGQPQHF. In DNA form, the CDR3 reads TGTGCCAGCAGCTCCCCCAGGGGGGAAGGGCAGCCCCAGCATTTT.

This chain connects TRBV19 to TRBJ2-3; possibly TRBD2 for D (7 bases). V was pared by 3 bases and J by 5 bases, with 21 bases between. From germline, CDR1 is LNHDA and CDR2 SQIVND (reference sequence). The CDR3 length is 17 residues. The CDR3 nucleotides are TGTGCCAGTAGTATGGGCGCGGGGGCCCTCTCTGGAGATACGCAGTATTTT. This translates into CASSMGAGALSGDTQYF.

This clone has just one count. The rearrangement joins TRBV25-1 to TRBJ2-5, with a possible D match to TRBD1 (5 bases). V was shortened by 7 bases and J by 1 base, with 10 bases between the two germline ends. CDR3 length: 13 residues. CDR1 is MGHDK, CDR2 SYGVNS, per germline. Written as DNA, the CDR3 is TGTGCCAGCACCTGGGGCAGCCAAGAGACCCAGTACTTC. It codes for CASTWGSQETQYF.

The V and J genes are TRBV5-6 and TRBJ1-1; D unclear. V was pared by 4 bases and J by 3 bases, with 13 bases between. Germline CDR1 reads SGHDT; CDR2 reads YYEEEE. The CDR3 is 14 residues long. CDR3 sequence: CASSTQFRDTEAFF. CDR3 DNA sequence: TGTGCCAGCAGCACACAATTCCGGGACACTGAAGCTTTCTTT.

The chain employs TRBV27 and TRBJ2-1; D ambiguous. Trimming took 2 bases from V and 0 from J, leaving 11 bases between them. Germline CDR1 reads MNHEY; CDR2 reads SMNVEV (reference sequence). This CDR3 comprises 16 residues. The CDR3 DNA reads TGTGCCAGCAGTTTACCCCCCGGTGGCTCCTACAATGAGCAGTTCTTC. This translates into CASSLPPGGSYNEQFF.

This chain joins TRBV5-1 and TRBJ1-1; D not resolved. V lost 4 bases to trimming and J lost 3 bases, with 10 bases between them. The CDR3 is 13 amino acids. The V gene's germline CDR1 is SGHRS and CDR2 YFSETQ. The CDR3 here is CASSVLPDTEAFF. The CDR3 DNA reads TGCGCCAGCAGCGTTCTCCCGGACACTGAAGCTTTCTTT.

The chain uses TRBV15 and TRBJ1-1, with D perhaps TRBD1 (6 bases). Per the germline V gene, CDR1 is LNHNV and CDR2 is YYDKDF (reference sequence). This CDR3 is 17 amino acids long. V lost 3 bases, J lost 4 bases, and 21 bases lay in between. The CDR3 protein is CATSSDEGVPLGTEAFF. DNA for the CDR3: TGTGCCACCAGCAGTGACGAGGGGGTCCCTTTGGGCACTGAAGCTTTCTTT.

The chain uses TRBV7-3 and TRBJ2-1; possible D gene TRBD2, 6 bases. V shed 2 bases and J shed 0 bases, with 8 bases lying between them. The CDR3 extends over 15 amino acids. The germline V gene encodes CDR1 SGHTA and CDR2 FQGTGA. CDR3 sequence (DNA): TGTGCCAGCAGCTTAGCGGGAAACTCCTACAATGAGCAGTTCTTC. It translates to CASSLAGNSYNEQFF.

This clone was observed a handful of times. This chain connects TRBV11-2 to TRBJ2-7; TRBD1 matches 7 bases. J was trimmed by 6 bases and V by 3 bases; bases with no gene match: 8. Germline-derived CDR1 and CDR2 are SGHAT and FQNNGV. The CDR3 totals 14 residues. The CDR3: CASSFINRGGEQYF. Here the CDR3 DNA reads TGTGCCAGCAGCTTCATAAACAGGGGTGGCGAGCAGTACTTC.

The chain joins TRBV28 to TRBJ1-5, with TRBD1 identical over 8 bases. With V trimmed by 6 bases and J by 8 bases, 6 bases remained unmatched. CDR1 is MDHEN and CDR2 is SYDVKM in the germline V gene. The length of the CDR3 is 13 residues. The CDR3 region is CASSPRGLKPQHF. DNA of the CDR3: TGTGCCAGCAGCCCCAGGGGGCTTAAGCCCCAGCATTTT.

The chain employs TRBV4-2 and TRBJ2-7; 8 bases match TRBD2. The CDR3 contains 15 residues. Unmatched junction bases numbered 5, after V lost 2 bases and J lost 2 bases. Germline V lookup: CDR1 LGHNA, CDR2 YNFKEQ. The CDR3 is CASSQPGGPTYEQYF. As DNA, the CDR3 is TGTGCCAGCAGCCAACCGGGGGGGCCGACCTACGAGCAGTACTTC.